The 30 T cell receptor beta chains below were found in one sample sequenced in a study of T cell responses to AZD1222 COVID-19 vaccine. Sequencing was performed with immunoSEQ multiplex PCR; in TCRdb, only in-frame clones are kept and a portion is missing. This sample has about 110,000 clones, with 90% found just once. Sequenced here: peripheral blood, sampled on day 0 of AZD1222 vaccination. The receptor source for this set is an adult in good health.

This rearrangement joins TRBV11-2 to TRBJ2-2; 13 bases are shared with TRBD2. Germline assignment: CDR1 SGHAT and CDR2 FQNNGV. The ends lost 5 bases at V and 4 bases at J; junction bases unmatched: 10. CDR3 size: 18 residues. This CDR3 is CASSPNRGLAGVTGELFF. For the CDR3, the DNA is TGTGCCAGCAGCCCAAACCGCGGACTAGCGGGAGTCACCGGGGAGCTGTTTTTT.

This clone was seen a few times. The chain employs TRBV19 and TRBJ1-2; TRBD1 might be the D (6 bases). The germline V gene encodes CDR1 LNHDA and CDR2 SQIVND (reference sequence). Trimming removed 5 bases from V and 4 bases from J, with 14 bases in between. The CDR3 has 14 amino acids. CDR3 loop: CASSRQASSYGYTF. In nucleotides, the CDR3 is TGTGCCAGTAGTCGACAGGCGAGCTCCTATGGCTACACCTTC.

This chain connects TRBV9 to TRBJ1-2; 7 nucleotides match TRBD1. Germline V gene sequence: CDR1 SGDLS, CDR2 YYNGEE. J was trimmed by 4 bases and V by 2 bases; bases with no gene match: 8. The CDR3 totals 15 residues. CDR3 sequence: CASSVTHRGGYGYTF. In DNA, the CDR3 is TGTGCCAGCAGCGTCACCCACAGGGGAGGCTATGGCTACACCTTC.

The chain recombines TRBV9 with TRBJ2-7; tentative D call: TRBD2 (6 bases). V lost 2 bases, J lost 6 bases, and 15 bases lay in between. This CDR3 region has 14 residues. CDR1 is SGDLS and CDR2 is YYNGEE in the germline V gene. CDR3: CASSVRDSWSEQYF. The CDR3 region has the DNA TGTGCCAGCAGCGTGCGGGACTCTTGGTCCGAGCAGTACTTC.

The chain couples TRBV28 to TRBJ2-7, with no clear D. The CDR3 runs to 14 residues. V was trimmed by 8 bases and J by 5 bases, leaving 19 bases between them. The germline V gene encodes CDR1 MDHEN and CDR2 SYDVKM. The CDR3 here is CASRSLGSVNEQYF. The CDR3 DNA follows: TGTGCCAGCCGGTCTCTGGGATCGGTCAACGAGCAGTACTTC.

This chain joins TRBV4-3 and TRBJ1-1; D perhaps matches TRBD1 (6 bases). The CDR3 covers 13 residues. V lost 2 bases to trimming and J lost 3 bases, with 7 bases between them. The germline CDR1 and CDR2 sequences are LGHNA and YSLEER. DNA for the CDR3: TGCGCCAGCAGCCAAAGGGGGGACACTGAAGCTTTCTTT. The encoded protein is CASSQRGDTEAFF.

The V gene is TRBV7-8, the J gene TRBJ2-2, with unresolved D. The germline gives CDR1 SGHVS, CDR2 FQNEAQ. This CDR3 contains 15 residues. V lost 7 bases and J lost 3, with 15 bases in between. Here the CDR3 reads CASIPHYPDTGELFF. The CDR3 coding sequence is TGTGCCAGCATCCCCCATTACCCGGACACCGGGGAGCTGTTTTTT. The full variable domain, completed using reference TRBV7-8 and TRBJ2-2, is GAGVSQSPRYKVAKRGQDVALRCDPISGHVSLFWYQQALGQGPEFLTYFQNEAQLDKSGLPSDRFFAERPEGSVSTLKIQRTQQEDSAVYLCASIPHYPDTGELFFGEGSRLTVL.

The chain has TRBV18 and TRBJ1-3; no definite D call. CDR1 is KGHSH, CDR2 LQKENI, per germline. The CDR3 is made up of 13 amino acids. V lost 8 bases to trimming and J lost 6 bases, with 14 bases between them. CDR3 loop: CASATGIENTIYF. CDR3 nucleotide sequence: TGTGCCAGCGCCACGGGTATTGAAAACACCATATATTTT.

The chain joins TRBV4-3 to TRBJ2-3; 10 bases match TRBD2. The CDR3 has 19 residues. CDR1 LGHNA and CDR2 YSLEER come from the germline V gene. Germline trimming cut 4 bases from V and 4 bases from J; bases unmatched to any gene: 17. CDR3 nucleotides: TGCGCCAGCAGCCGTGGCGTGCTAGCGGGAGAACTAGCATCAGATACGCAGTATTTT. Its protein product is CASSRGVLAGELASDTQYF.

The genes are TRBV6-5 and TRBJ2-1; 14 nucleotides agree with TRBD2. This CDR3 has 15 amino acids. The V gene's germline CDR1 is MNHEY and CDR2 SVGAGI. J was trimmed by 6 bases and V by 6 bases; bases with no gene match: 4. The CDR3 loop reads CASRPGTSGSNEQFF. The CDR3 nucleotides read TGTGCCAGCAGACCCGGGACTAGCGGGAGCAATGAGCAGTTCTTC.

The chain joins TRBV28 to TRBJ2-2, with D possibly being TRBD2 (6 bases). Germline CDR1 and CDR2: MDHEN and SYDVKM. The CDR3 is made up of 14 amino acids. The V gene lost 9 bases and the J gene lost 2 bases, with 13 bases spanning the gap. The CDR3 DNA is TGTGCCAGTACTTACGCGGGAAACACCGGGGAGCTGTTTTTT. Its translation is CASTYAGNTGELFF.

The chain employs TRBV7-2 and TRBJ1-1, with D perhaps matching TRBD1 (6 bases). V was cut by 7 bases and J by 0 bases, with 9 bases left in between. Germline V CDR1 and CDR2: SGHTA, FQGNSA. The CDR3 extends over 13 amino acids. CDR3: CASKDSMNTEAFF. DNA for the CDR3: TGTGCCAGCAAGGACAGCATGAACACTGAAGCTTTCTTT.

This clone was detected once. The DNA for the CDR3 is TGCGCCAGCAGCCCAACCTCCGGACAGGGCGGCGAGCAGTACTTC. Its translation is CASSPTSGQGGEQYF. The rearrangement uses TRBV4-1 and TRBJ2-7, with 8 bases aligning to TRBD1. The V segment lost 4 bases and the J segment 6 bases; nucleotides outside the gene matches: 11. Germline values: CDR1 MGHRA, CDR2 YSYEKL. This CDR3 contains 15 residues.

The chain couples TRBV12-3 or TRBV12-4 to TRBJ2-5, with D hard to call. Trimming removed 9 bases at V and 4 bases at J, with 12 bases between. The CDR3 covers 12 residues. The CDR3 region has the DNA TGTGCCAGTTCCCCTCGAGCAGAGACCCAGTACTTC. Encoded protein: CASSPRAETQYF.

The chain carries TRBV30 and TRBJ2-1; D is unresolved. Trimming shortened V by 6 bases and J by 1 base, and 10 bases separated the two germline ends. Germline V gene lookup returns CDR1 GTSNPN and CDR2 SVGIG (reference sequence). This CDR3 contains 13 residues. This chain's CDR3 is CACTLGSYNEQFF. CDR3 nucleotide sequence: TGTGCCTGCACCCTCGGTTCCTACAATGAGCAGTTCTTC.

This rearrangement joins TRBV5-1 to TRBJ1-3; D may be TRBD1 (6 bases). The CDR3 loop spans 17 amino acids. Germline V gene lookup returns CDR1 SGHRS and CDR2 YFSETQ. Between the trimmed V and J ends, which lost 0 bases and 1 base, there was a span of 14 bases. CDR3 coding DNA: TGCGCCAGCAGCTTGGCCGGGGGCGGCTTTTCTGGAAACACCATATATTTT. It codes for CASSLAGGGFSGNTIYF.

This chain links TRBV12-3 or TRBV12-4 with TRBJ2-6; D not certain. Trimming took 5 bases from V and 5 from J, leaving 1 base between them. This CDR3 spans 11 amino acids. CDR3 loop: CASSRANVLTF. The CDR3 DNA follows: TGTGCCAGCAGTAGGGCCAACGTCCTGACTTTC.

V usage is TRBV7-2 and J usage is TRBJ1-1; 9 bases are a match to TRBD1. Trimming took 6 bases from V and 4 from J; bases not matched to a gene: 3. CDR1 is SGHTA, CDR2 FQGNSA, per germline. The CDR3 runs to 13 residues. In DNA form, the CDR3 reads TGTGCCAGCAGACGGACAGGGGTCACTGAAGCTTTCTTT. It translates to CASRRTGVTEAFF.

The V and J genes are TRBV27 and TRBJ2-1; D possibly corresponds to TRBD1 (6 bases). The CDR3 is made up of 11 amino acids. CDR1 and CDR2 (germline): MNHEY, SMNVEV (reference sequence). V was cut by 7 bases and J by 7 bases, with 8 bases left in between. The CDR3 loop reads CASTDRNEQFF. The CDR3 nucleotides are TGTGCCAGCACGGACAGAAATGAGCAGTTCTTC.

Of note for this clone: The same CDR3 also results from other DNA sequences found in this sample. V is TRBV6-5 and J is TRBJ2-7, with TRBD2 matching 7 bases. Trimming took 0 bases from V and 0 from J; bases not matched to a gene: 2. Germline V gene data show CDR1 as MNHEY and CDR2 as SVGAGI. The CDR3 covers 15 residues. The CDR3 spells CASSYSGGSSYEQYF. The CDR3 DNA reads TGTGCCAGCAGTTACTCCGGCGGGAGCTCCTACGAGCAGTACTTC.

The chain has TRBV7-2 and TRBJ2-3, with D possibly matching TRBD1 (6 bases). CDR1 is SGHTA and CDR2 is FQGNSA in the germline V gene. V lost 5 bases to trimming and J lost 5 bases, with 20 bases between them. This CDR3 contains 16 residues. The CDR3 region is CASSREPGQGLDTQYF. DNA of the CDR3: TGTGCCAGCAGCCGCGAACCGGGACAAGGACTAGATACGCAGTATTTT.

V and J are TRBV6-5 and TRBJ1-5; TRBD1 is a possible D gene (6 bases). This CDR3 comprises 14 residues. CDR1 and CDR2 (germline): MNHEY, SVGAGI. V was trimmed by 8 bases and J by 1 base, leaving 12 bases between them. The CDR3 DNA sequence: TGTGCCAGCCAGGGGAGCATCAGCAATCAGCCCCAGCATTTT. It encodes CASQGSISNQPQHF.

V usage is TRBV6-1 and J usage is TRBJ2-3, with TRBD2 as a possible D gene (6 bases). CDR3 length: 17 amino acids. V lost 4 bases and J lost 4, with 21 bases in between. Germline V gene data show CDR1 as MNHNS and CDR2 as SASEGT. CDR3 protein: CASSGRQFSGSSDTQYF. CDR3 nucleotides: TGTGCCAGCAGTGGACGACAGTTCAGCGGGTCCTCAGATACGCAGTATTTT.

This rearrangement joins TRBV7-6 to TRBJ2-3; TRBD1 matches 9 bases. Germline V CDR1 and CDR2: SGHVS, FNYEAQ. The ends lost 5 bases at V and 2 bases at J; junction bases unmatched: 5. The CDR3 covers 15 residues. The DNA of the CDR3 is TGTGCCAGCAGCGCACAGGGGGCCTTCACAGATACGCAGTATTTT. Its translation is CASSAQGAFTDTQYF.

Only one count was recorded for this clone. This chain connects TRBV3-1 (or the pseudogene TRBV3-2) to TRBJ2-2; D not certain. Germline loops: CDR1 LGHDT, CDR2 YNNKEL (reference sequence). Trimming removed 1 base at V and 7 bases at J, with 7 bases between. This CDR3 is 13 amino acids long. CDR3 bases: TGTGCCAGCAGCCAAGTCCCGGTCGGGGAGCTGTTTTTT. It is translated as CASSQVPVGELFF.

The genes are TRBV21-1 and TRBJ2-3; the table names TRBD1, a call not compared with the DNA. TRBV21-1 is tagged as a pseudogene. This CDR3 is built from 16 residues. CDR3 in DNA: TGTGCCAGCAGCATACCCCAGGGGGACGGCACAGATACGCAGTATTTT. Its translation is CASSIPQGDGTDTQYF.

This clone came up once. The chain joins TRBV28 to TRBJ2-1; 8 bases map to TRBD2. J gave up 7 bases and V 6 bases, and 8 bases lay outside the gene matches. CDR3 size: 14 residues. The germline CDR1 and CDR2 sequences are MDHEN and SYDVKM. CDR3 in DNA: TGTGCCAGCAGCTTAGCGGGGCTGAGGAATGAGCAGTTCTTC. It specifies CASSLAGLRNEQFF.

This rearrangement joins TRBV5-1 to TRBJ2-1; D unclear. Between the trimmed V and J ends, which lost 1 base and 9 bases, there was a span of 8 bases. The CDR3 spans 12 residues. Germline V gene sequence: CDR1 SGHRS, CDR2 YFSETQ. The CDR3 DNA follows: TGCGCCAGCAGCTTGCCAGTCGGTGAGCAGTTCTTC. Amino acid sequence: CASSLPVGEQFF.

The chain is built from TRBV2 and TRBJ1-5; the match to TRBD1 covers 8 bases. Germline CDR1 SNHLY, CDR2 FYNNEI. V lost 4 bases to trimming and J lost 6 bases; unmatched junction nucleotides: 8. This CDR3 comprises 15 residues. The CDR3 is CASSGLTGGVQPQHF. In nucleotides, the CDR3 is TGTGCCAGCAGTGGACTAACAGGGGGGGTTCAGCCCCAGCATTTT.

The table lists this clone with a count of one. Here the CDR3 reads CASSLGTEYEQYF. CDR3 DNA sequence: TGTGCCAGCAGCTTAGGGACCGAGTACGAGCAGTACTTC. V usage is TRBV11-1 and J usage is TRBJ2-7; D ambiguous. V was clipped by 1 base and J by 4 bases, with 8 bases between them. The CDR3 covers 13 residues. From germline, CDR1 is SGHAT and CDR2 FQDESV (reference sequence). The variable domain in full, completed from reference TRBV11-1 and TRBJ2-7, reads EAEVAQSPRYKITEKSQAVAFWCDPISGHATLYWYRQILGQGPELLVQFQDESVVDDSQLPKDRFSAERLKGVDSTLKIQPAELGDSAMYLCASSLGTEYEQYFGPGTRLTVT.